This T cell receptor beta chain came from a study of T cells after yellow fever vaccination. Study findings and constraints: Though it reached lower strength, the secondary response hit its peak faster, day 5 versus 15. Most clones from primary vaccination were detected again post-booster (96% CD4, about 88% CD8).

Of note for this clonotype: Antigen: not known.

The TCR cDNA carried a universal primer site and UMIs from 5'RACE template switching. TCRdb processed the 5' RACE reads anew with MiXCR; each CDR3 protein has one entry. The repertoire holds about 550,000 distinct CDR3 sequences, 15% to 20% seen once, with roughly 13% in the top ten. Deletions cut 3 bases from V and 6 bases from J, with 15 bases between. CDR1 is SGHTA and CDR2 is FQGNSA in the germline V gene. CDR3 size: 15 residues. The input for sequencing was PBMCs, taken 15 days after the yellow fever booster vaccination. The V and J genes are TRBV7-2 and TRBJ2-1, with D tentatively TRBD2 (6 bases). This receptor was identified in a young man who received the YFV17D yellow fever vaccine. The CDR3 bases are TGTGCCAGCAGCTTCAGGGCTAGCGATAGCAATGAGCAGTTCTTC. Its protein is CASSFRASDSNEQFF.